This T cell receptor (beta chain) comes out of a study of T cell clonotyping in hematopoietic cell transplantation. General study results and limits: At the given depth, recipient repertoires were over 95% de novo clonotypes.

TCRdb's table, derived via immunoSEQ multiplex PCR, lists solely in-frame clones and lacks some. Of 15,000 to 25,000 clones listed, more than 65% are singletons. V shed 8 bases and J shed 0 bases, with 6 bases lying between them. The CDR3 has 11 amino acids. Germline CDR1 and CDR2: SGHRS and YFSETQ. To note about this clone: Its antigen is undetermined.

This rearrangement joins TRBV5-1 to TRBJ2-7, with no clear D. Input material: peripheral blood mononuclear cells. The receptor comes from a man aged 60 to 75 in good health. Some clones in this sample may be carry-over from other donors' samples. For the CDR3, the DNA is TGCGCCAGGCCAAGCTCCTACGAGCAGTACTTC. Its translation is CARPSSYEQYF.